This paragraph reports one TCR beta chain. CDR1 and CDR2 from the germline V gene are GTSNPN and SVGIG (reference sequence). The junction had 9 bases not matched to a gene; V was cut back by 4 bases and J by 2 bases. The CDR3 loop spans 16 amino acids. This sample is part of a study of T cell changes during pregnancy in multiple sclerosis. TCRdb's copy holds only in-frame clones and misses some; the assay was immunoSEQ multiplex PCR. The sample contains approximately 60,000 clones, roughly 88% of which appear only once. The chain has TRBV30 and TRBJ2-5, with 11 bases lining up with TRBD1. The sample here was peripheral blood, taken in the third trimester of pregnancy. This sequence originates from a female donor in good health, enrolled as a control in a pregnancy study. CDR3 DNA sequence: TGTGCCTGGACCCGGGGTCGGGACAGGGGGCAAGAGACCCAGTACTTC. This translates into CAWTRGRDRGQETQYF.